Sequencing of this T cell receptor (beta chain) was carried out in a study of T cell responses to AZD1222 COVID-19 vaccine. Whole-study results and caveats: White British donors predominated, females outnumbered males, and clonal diversity was possibly underestimated. Repertoires were collected only later (after the peak T cell response had occurred).

V was pared by 4 bases and J by 0 bases, with 8 bases of the junction left unmatched. This CDR3 is built from 16 residues. Germline CDR1 is SGHDT and CDR2 is YYEEEE. Worth noting for this clone: No antigen is known for it.

The data were produced by immunoSEQ multiplex PCR, yet TCRdb's version contains in-frame clones alone and is incomplete. The sample shows fewer than 130,000 clones, around 93% of them seen only once. The V gene is TRBV5-6, the J gene TRBJ1-1; 8 bases fit TRBD1. The sequenced sample was peripheral blood, obtained on day 0 of AZD1222 vaccination. The sequence came from an adult in good health. The CDR3 DNA is TGTGCCAGCAGCCTACGGGACAGGATGATGAACACTGAAGCTTTCTTT. Translating it yields CASSLRDRMMNTEAFF.